What follows are 17 T cell receptor beta chains derived from one specimen sequenced in a study of metastatic and nonmetastatic thyroid tumors. TCRdb redid the clone calls on the PCR reads using MiXCR. The table lists under 25,000 clones, 20% of them singletons. Not a single patient had been given any form of treatment at any point before undergoing thyroid surgery. Sequencing was done on a sample of blood. These receptors were obtained from a female donor with papillary thyroid cancer or a benign thyroid nodule (not recorded which). Some clones in this sample may be carry-over from other donors' samples.

This clone was seen many times. The same CDR3 also results from other DNA sequences found in this sample. V usage is TRBV18 and J usage is TRBJ1-1; D is possibly TRBD1 (6 bases). Per germline, CDR1 KGHSH and CDR2 LQKENI. The CDR3 extends over 13 amino acids. Trimming took 4 bases from V and 4 from J, leaving 10 bases between them. The CDR3 DNA reads as TGTGCCAGCTCACAGGGGGTTGGCACTGAAGCTTTCTTT. Encoded protein: CASSQGVGTEAFF.

This clone was detected ten times or more. The J gene is TRBJ2-7, the V gene TRBV10-3, with TRBD1 matching over 10 bases. V lost 6 bases to trimming and J lost 4 bases; unmatched junction nucleotides: 6. The CDR3 loop spans 14 amino acids. Germline values: CDR1 ENHRY, CDR2 SYGVKD. The CDR3 loop reads CAISLTGGKYEQYF. In nucleotides, the CDR3 is TGTGCCATCAGCCTGACAGGGGGCAAGTACGAGCAGTACTTC.

This clone has a count of ten or more. The V call is TRBV5-1, the J call TRBJ1-1, with D tentatively TRBD1 (5 bases). This CDR3 comprises 14 residues. CDR1 and CDR2 (germline): SGHRS, YFSETQ. V was shortened by 1 base and J by 8 bases, with 15 bases between the two germline ends. Written as DNA, the CDR3 is TGCGCCAGCAGCTTGAGTTCGGGACCACTGGAAGCTTTCTTT. This encodes CASSLSSGPLEAFF.

This clone was observed many times. The chain uses TRBV5-1 and TRBJ2-3, with D perhaps matching TRBD2 (6 bases). Germline-derived CDR1 and CDR2 are SGHRS and YFSETQ. The CDR3 loop spans 14 amino acids. The V end lost 0 bases, the J end lost 2 bases, and 7 bases lay between the germline ends. The CDR3 coding sequence is TGCGCCAGCAGCTTGGTGGGACTCACAGATACGCAGTATTTT. This gives the protein CASSLVGLTDTQYF.

This clone was seen many times. This chain uses TRBV5-1 with TRBJ2-3; 11 positions match TRBD2. The junction had 2 bases not matched to a gene; V was cut back by 1 base and J by 1 base. Germline V CDR1 and CDR2: SGHRS, YFSETQ. The CDR3 is made up of 16 amino acids. CDR3 DNA sequence: TGCGCCAGCAGCTTGTCGGGACTAGCGGGCACAGATACGCAGTATTTT. Translated: CASSLSGLAGTDTQYF.

A note on this clone: This could be a read error, since a much larger clone is one nucleotide away. The chain combines TRBV11-2 with TRBJ2-4; the D gene is possibly TRBD2 (6 bases). CDR1 is SGHAT and CDR2 is FQNNGV in the germline V gene. The CDR3 runs to 13 residues. The V and J ends lost 2 bases and 10 bases respectively, with 12 bases between them. The CDR3 loop is CASSLRGLKIQYF. DNA of the CDR3: TGTGCCAGCAGCTTACGGGGACTGAAAATTCAGTACTTC. Complete variable domain (other parts from reference TRBV11-2 and TRBJ2-4): EAGVAQSPRYKIIEKRQSVAFWCNPISGHATLYWYQQILGQGPKLLIQFQNNGVVDDSQLPKDRFSAERLKGVDSTLKIQPAKLEDSAVYLCASSLRGLKIQYFGAGTRLSVL.

This clone was seen repeatedly, ten times or more. This may arise from a read error, as a much more abundant clone is one base away. The V and J genes are TRBV6-2 or TRBV6-3 and TRBJ2-5; weak D call: TRBD2 (5 bases). CDR3 length equals 15 residues. Germline assignment: CDR1 MNHEY and CDR2 SVGEGT. V was clipped by 10 bases and J by 2 bases, with 20 bases between them. CDR3 in amino acids: CANNGIGIGQETQYF. CDR3 coding DNA: TGTGCCAACAATGGGATCGGGATAGGGCAAGAGACCCAGTACTTC.

This clone was detected only a few times. This CDR3 is CASSPPKGQGRYEQYF. The DNA for the CDR3 is TGTGCCAGCAGTCCGCCAAAGGGCCAGGGCAGGTACGAGCAGTACTTC. The chain employs TRBV27 and TRBJ2-7, with a possible D match to TRBD1 (5 bases). V was trimmed by 5 bases and J by 4 bases, leaving 21 bases between them. The CDR3 totals 16 residues. Germline assignment: CDR1 MNHEY and CDR2 SMNVEV (reference sequence).

As for this clone: The sample has other DNA sequences that encode this CDR3 too. This chain uses TRBV3-1 with TRBJ2-7; D gene uncertain. CDR3 size: 17 residues. Trimming pared 1 base from V and 6 bases from J, leaving 22 bases between. Per the germline V gene, CDR1 is LGHDT and CDR2 is YNNKEL (reference sequence). CDR3 sequence: CASSQGLAVLPCGEQYF. The CDR3, as DNA: TGTGCCAGCAGCCAAGGCTTAGCAGTCCTACCATGCGGCGAGCAGTACTTC.

Notes on this clone: One base away lies a much larger clone, so this may be a sequencing read error. This rearrangement joins TRBV11-2 to TRBJ2-4; weak D call: TRBD2 (6 bases). V lost 2 bases and J lost 7, with 9 bases in between. Per the germline V gene, CDR1 is SGHAT and CDR2 is FQNNGV. The CDR3 has 13 residues. The CDR3 loop is CASSLWGLNIQYF. CDR3 DNA: TGTGCCAGCAGCTTATGGGGACTGAACATTCAGTACTTC. The variable domain in full, with the rest retrieved from reference TRBV11-2 and TRBJ2-4, is EAGVAQSPRYKIIEKRQSVAFWCNPISGHATLYWYQQILGQGPKLLIQFQNNGVVDDSQLPKDRFSAERLKGVDSTLKIQPAKLEDSAVYLCASSLWGLNIQYFGAGTRLSVL.

Ten or more counts support this clone. This chain connects TRBV20-1 to TRBJ1-3, with 7 bases fitting TRBD1. Germline lookup yields CDR1 DFQATT and CDR2 SNEGSKA (reference sequence). V trimming: 6 bases; J trimming: 0 bases; junction bases outside the gene matches: 8. The CDR3 contains 15 residues. CDR3 in amino acids: CSARGDSTSGNTIYF. The CDR3 nucleotides are TGCAGTGCCCGTGGGGACAGTACCTCTGGAAACACCATATATTTT.

The chain employs TRBV20-1 and TRBJ1-5; weak D call: TRBD1 (5 bases). The CDR3 has 16 amino acids. Trimming took off 0 bases at V and 6 bases at J, with 18 bases between the two ends. Germline V CDR1 and CDR2: DFQATT, SNEGSKA (reference sequence). CDR3 DNA sequence: TGCAGTGCTAGAGATCCTTGGGGCGGGGTAAGTCAGCCCCAGCATTTT. This codes for CSARDPWGGVSQPQHF.

This clone was seen ten or more times. The chain has TRBV4-3 and TRBJ2-3; D gene uncertain. This CDR3 spans 14 amino acids. The V gene's germline CDR1 is LGHNA and CDR2 YSLEER. The V gene lost 0 bases and the J gene lost 4 bases, with 8 bases spanning the gap. Here the CDR3 reads CASSQDKFADTQYF. The CDR3 DNA reads TGCGCCAGCAGCCAAGATAAATTCGCAGATACGCAGTATTTT.

This clone was seen a handful of times. A much larger clone lies one base from this, so it may be a read error. The chain joins TRBV20-1 to TRBJ2-5, with no clear D. The CDR3 runs to 10 residues. Deletions cut 4 bases from V and 3 bases from J, with 3 bases between. The germline V gene has CDR1 DFQATT and CDR2 SNEGSKA (reference sequence). This CDR3 is CSATEETQYF. The DNA of the CDR3 is TGCAGTGCTACTGAAGAGACCCAGTACTTC.

This clone was detected many times. The chain carries TRBV5-1 and TRBJ2-7; TRBD2 matches 7 bases. CDR1 is SGHRS and CDR2 is YFSETQ in the germline V gene. The CDR3 is made up of 15 amino acids. Trimming took 6 bases from V and 2 from J; bases not matched to a gene: 11. CDR3 sequence: CASTLSGGGAYEQYF. The CDR3 DNA reads TGCGCCAGCACCCTCTCGGGGGGAGGCGCCTACGAGCAGTACTTC. Full variable domain (outside the CDR3, taken from reference TRBV5-1 and TRBJ2-7): KAGVTQTPRYLIKTRGQQVTLSCSPISGHRSVSWYQQTPGQGLQFLFEYFSETQRNKGNFPGRFSGRQFSNSRSEMNVSTLELGDSALYLCASTLSGGGAYEQYFGPGTRLTVT.

This clone was found a few times. The chain carries TRBV28 and TRBJ2-7; unclear D gene. This CDR3 region has 13 residues. CDR1 is MDHEN, CDR2 SYDVKM, per germline. The V and J ends lost 3 bases and 2 bases respectively, with 8 bases between them. The CDR3 is CASSFQPPYEQYF. CDR3 nucleotide sequence: TGTGCCAGCAGTTTCCAGCCTCCCTACGAGCAGTACTTC.

This clone has at least ten counts. The CDR3 nucleotides read TGTGCCAGCTCTTGGGACGGTAGATCTGGGGCCAACGTCCTGACTTTC. Translated: CASSWDGRSGANVLTF. The chain is built from TRBV2 and TRBJ2-6; D might be TRBD1 or TRBD2, each matching 5 bases. Germline V gives CDR1 SNHLY, CDR2 FYNNEI. V was pared by 8 bases and J by 1 base, with 15 bases between. The length of the CDR3 is 16 residues. Complete variable domain (other parts from reference TRBV2 and TRBJ2-6): EPEVTQTPSHQVTQMGQEVILRCVPISNHLYFYWYRQILGQKVEFLVSFYNNEISEKSEIFDDQFSVERPDGSNFTLKIRSTKLEDSAMYFCASSWDGRSGANVLTFGAGSRLTVL.